This paragraph covers one T cell receptor (beta chain) sequence. The data originate from a study of cytotoxic CD8 clonotypes in ibrutinib-treated CLL. The protocol was immunoSEQ multiplex PCR, while the TCRdb copy is restricted to in-frame clones and leaves out a portion. The sample contains approximately 70,000 clones, around 82% of which appear only once. Around 2.1 micrograms of genomic DNA from cryopreserved PBMCs went into TCR beta libraries. The material was PBMCs, obtained at disease progression, from a patient treated with ibrutinib. The sequence was collected from a human donor with chronic lymphocytic leukemia.

The CDR3 is CAIRGQGANYGYTF. The DNA of the CDR3 is TGTGCCATCAGGGGACAGGGGGCGAACTATGGCTACACCTTC. The chain joins TRBV10-3 to TRBJ1-2; 12 bases agree with TRBD1. V lost 6 bases and J lost 2; bases outside the gene matches: 1. CDR3 length: 14 amino acids. Germline CDR1 reads ENHRY; CDR2 reads SYGVKD.